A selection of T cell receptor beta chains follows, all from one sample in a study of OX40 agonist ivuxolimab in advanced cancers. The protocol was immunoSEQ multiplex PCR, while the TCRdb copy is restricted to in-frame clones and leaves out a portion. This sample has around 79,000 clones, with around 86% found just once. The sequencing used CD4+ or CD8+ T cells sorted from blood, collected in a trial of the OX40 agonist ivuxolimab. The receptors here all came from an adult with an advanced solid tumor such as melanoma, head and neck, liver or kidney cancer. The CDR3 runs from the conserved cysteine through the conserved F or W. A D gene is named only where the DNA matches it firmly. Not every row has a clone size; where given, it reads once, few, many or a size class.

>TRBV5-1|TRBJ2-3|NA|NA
TGCGCCAGCAGCTTGGCCGAGAGCACAGATACGCAGTATTTT
CASSLAESTDTQYF
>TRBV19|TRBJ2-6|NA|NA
TGTGCCAGTACACCAGGTGTAAGCTCTGGGGCCAACGTCCTGACTTTC
CASTPGVSSGANVLTF
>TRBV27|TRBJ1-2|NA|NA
TGTGCCAGCAGGGCGGGACCCTCTGGCTACACCTTC
CASRAGPSGYTF
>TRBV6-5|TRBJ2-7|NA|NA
TGTGCCAGCAGCCGACAGTCCTACGAGCAGTACTTC
CASSRQSYEQYF
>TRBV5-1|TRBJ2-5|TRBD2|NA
TGCGCCAGCAGCTTGGATTCCCGACTAGCTGGGGAGACCCAGTACTTC
CASSLDSRLAGETQYF
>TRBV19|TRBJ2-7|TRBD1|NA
TGTGCCAGTAGTCTTTACCGGGACAGGGTCCACGAGCAGTACTTC
CASSLYRDRVHEQYF
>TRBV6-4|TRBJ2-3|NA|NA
TGTGCCAGCAGCAGGGAGTTCACAGATACGCAGTATTTT
CASSREFTDTQYF
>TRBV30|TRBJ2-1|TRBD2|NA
TGTGCCTGGAGTGAGTTGAAAGGACTAGCTTCTGGTGAGCAGTTCTTC
CAWSELKGLASGEQFF
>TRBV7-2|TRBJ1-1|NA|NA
TGTGCCAGCAGCACCCAATCTTTGAGGGACGCTGAAGCTTTCTTT
CASSTQSLRDAEAFF
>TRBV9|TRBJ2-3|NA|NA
TGTGCCAGCAGCGTAACAGCGGTAAGAGATACGCAGTATTTT
CASSVTAVRDTQYF
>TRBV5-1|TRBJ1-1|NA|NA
TGCGCCAGCAGCTTGGACGGCAGCACTGAAGCTTTCTTT
CASSLDGSTEAFF
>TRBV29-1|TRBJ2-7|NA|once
TGCAGCGTTGTAGTGGTGGGAGGCTCCTACGAGCAGTACTTC
CSVVVVGGSYEQYF
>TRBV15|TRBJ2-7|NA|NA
TGTGCCACCAGCGGGGGGACCGGCGAGCAGTACTTC
CATSGGTGEQYF
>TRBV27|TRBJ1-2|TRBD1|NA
TGTGCCAGCAGCCCTGGGACAGCCCCTTTGTATGGCTACACCTTC
CASSPGTAPLYGYTF
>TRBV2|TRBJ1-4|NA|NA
TGTGCCAGCTCTCCCCGGGGGAGCGGAGGTAATGAAAAACTGTTTTTT
CASSPRGSGGNEKLFF
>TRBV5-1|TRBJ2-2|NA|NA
TGCGCCAGCAGCAGGGTCCAGAACACCGGGGAGCTGTTTTTT
CASSRVQNTGELFF
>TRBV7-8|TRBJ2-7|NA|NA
TGTGCCAGCAGCTTAGTTCAGGGTTCCTCCTACGAGCAGTACTTC
CASSLVQGSSYEQYF
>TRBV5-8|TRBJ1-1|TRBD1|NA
TGTGCCAGCAGCCTACAGGGGGCGGGAGGGACTGAAGCTTTCTTT
CASSLQGAGGTEAFF
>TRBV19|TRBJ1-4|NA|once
TGTGCCAGTAGTATAACTGGGGGGCTGCGGAATGAAAAACTGTTTTTT
CASSITGGLRNEKLFF
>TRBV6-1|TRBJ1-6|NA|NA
TGTGCCACCAACGCCCCCGGCTATAATTCACCCCTCCACTTT
CATNAPGYNSPLHF
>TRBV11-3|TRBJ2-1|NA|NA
TGTGCCAGCAGCTTAAGGGAAGGGACGGGCAATGAGCAGTTCTTC
CASSLREGTGNEQFF
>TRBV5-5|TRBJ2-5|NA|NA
TGTGCCAGCAGCTTGGTATCGGGTATTCAAGAGACCCAGTACTTC
CASSLVSGIQETQYF
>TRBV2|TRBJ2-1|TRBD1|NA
TGTGCCAGCCGATTATCCGGGACAGGCCTATACAATGAGCAGTTCTTC
CASRLSGTGLYNEQFF
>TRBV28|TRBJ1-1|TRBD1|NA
TGTGCCAGCAGATCCGGACAGGCAGGGAACACTGAAGCTTTCTTT
CASRSGQAGNTEAFF
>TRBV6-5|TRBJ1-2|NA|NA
TGTGCCAGCAGCAGCCTGGGGGGCGACTATGGCTACACCTTC
CASSSLGGDYGYTF
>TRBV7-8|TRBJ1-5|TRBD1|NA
TGTGCCAGCAGCTTCGGGACAGGGTCGGGTCAGCCCCAGCATTTT
CASSFGTGSGQPQHF
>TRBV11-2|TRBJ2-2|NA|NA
TGTGCCAGCAGCTTAGATCGGAAGGGGATCACCGGGGAGCTGTTTTTT
CASSLDRKGITGELFF
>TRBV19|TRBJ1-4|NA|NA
TGTGCCAGTAGTATAGGTCCAGGACGGGAAAAACTGTTTTTT
CASSIGPGREKLFF
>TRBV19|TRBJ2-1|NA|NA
TGTGCCAGTAGTATGACGGGGACGGGTTTCAATGAGCAGTTCTTC
CASSMTGTGFNEQFF
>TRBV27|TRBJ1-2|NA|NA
TGTGCCAGCAGGGGGACCTCCGGGTACTATGGCTACACCTTC
CASRGTSGYYGYTF
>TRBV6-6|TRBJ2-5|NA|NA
TGTGCCAGCAGCCTACGTGGTCCCCAGATGGGCGAGACCCAGTACTTC
CASSLRGPQMGETQYF
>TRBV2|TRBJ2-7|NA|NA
TGTGCCAGCAGCGTGTACGAGCAGTACTTC
CASSVYEQYF
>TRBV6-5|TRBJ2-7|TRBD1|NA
TGTGCCAGCAGTACCGGGACAGGGAATAGCGAGCAGTACTTC
CASSTGTGNSEQYF
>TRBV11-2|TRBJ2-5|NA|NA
TGTGCCAGCAGCTTAGATCGGGTCGGGGGAGCGGTACAAGAGACCCAGTACTTC
CASSLDRVGGAVQETQYF
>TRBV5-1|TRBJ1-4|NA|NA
TGCGCCAGCAGGCCTCACGCGGCTAATGAAAAACTGTTTTTT
CASRPHAANEKLFF
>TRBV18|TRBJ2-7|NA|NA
TGTGCCAGCTCACCATTAGGCGTCGGGGACGAGCAGTACTTC
CASSPLGVGDEQYF
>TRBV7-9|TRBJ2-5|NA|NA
TGTGCCAGCAGCCGCAACCGAGAGACCCAGTACTTC
CASSRNRETQYF
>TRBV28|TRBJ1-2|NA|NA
TGTGCCAGCAGTGATAACGGCTACACCTTC
CASSDNGYTF
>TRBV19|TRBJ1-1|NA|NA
TGTGCCAGTAGTCCATTGACAAGCATGAACACTGAAGCTTTCTTT
CASSPLTSMNTEAFF
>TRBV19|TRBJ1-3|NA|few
TGTGCCAGTAGTATGGGCTGGGGCAGCTCTGGAAACACCATATATTTT
CASSMGWGSSGNTIYF
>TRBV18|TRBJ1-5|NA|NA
TGTGCCAGCTCACTAGACGGCCTAGGGCCCCAGCATTTT
CASSLDGLGPQHF
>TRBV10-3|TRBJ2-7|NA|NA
TGTGCCATCAGTGGGGCAGGGAAGGGATCCTACGAGCAGTACTTC
CAISGAGKGSYEQYF
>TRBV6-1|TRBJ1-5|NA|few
TGTGCCAGCAGTGAGGGGGCAGTTAGCAATCAGCCCCAGCATTTT
CASSEGAVSNQPQHF
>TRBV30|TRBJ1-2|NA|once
TGTGCCTGGAGTGTGGTAGGACAGCACTATGGCTACACCTTC
CAWSVVGQHYGYTF
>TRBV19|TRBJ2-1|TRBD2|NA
TGTGCCAGTAGCGGTTGGACGGACGGGAGGAATGAGCAGTTCTTC
CASSGWTDGRNEQFF
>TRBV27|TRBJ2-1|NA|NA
TGTGCCAGCAGTCTACCCGGTGCTGAGCAGTTCTTC
CASSLPGAEQFF
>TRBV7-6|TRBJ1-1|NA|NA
TGTGCCAGCAGCCCCCTGGTCCGGTTGAACACTGAAGCTTTCTTT
CASSPLVRLNTEAFF
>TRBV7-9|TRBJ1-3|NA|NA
TGTGCCAGCAGCTTTGGAAGCTCTGGAAACACCATATATTTT
CASSFGSSGNTIYF
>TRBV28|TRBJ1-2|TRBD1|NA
TGTGCCAGCAGATCGAATGAAAACAGGGGGGGAAACTATAGCTACACCTTC
CASRSNENRGGNYSYTF
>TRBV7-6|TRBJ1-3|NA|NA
TGTGCCAGCAGCCAACCGGCCAGGGCAGCTGGAAACACCATATATTTT
CASSQPARAAGNTIYF
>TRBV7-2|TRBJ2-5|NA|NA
TGTGCCAGCAGCTTAATGTCTAGGCAAGAGACCCAGTACTTC
CASSLMSRQETQYF
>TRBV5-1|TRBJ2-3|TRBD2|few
TGCGCCAGCAGCTTGGGAGCTAGCGGGAGCACAGATACGCAGTATTTT
CASSLGASGSTDTQYF
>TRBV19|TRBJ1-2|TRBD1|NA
TGTGCCAGTAGCGACAGGGGAAATAACTATGGCTACACCTTC
CASSDRGNNYGYTF
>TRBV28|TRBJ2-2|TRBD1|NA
TGTGCCAGCAGTCCTCTCCGTGGGACAGGGAACACCGGGGAGCTGTTTTTT
CASSPLRGTGNTGELFF
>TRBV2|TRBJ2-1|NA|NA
TGTGCCAGCAGTATACAGGGTGCGTACAATGAGCAGTTCTTC
CASSIQGAYNEQFF
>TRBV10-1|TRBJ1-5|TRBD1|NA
TGCGCCAGCACCTGGGACAGGGAAGGGAATCAGCCCCAGCATTTT
CASTWDREGNQPQHF
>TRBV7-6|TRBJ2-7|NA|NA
TGTGCCAGCAGCTTAGCAGGGGAACCCTCCTACGAGCAGTACTTC
CASSLAGEPSYEQYF
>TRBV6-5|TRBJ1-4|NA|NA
TGTGCCAGCAGTTACTCGACATGGACTAATGAAAAACTGTTTTTT
CASSYSTWTNEKLFF
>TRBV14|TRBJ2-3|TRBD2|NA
TGTGCCAGCAGCCAACAGAGCGGGGGGGCTCGAGATACGCAGTATTTT
CASSQQSGGARDTQYF
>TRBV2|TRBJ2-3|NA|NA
TGTGCCAGCATTGTCCTAAGCGAAAGCACAGATACGCAGTATTTT
CASIVLSESTDTQYF